One sample yielded the 6 T cell receptor beta chains listed below, sequenced in a study of OX40 agonist ivuxolimab in advanced cancers. Assay used: immunoSEQ multiplex PCR; TCRdb lists only in-frame clones, some missing. Altogether 70,000 to 85,000 clones are present, 75% to 95% being singletons, with the ten largest covering over 4.5%. Sequenced here: CD4+ or CD8+ T cells sorted from blood, sampled in a trial of the OX40 agonist ivuxolimab. The receptor source for this set is an adult with an advanced solid tumor such as melanoma, head and neck, liver or kidney cancer.

This chain uses TRBV6-5 with TRBJ2-3; D is unresolved. The CDR3 covers 13 residues. V was clipped by 2 bases and J by 12 bases, with 15 bases between them. Germline CDR1 MNHEY, CDR2 SVGAGI. Written as DNA, the CDR3 is TGTGCCAGCAGTTACGGGTCGGCTAGAATCCAGTATTTT. It is translated as CASSYGSARIQYF.

The rearrangement links TRBV7-9 to TRBJ2-7; D perhaps matches TRBD1 (5 bases). Germline V lookup: CDR1 SEHNR, CDR2 FQNEAQ (reference sequence). Trimming took off 5 bases at V and 3 bases at J, with 11 bases between the two ends. CDR3 size: 13 residues. Here the CDR3 DNA reads TGTGCCAGCAGCCCAGGACAAAACTACGAGCAGTACTTC. Encoded protein: CASSPGQNYEQYF.

The rearrangement joins TRBV7-8 to TRBJ2-1, with D perhaps matching TRBD2 (6 bases). Germline loops: CDR1 SGHVS, CDR2 FQNEAQ. The V and J ends lost 1 base and 5 bases respectively, with 12 bases between them. The CDR3 contains 15 residues. CDR3 protein: CASSLGLGLNNEQFF. CDR3 bases: TGTGCCAGCAGCTTAGGATTGGGACTTAACAATGAGCAGTTCTTC.

The chain links TRBV7-8 to TRBJ2-2; D may correspond to TRBD1 or TRBD2 (5 bases each). Germline V gives CDR1 SGHVS, CDR2 FQNEAQ. There are 14 residues in the CDR3. V lost 2 bases, J lost 3 bases, and 7 bases lay in between. Written as DNA, the CDR3 is TGTGCCAGCAGCTTATGGGGGTACACCGGGGAGCTGTTTTTT. This encodes CASSLWGYTGELFF.

The rearrangement links TRBV6-1 to TRBJ1-6, with 10 bases fitting TRBD1. Trimming at V came to 2 bases and at J to 10 bases, leaving 8 bases not matched to a gene. The CDR3 is made up of 16 amino acids. Germline V gives CDR1 MNHNS, CDR2 SASEGT. CDR3 bases: TGTGCCAGCAGTGAATTAGTCGGGACAGGGGACTCACCCCTCCACTTT. This codes for CASSELVGTGDSPLHF.

This sequence joins TRBV4-1 and TRBJ1-4; D remains ambiguous. Deletions cut 1 base from V and 4 bases from J, with 7 bases between. The CDR3 sequence is 14 residues long. Germline V gene sequence: CDR1 MGHRA, CDR2 YSYEKL. As DNA, the CDR3 is TGCGCCAGCAGCCAAGGACGCGGTAATGAAAAACTGTTTTTT. Translating it yields CASSQGRGNEKLFF.